This paragraph reports one TCR beta chain. This entry belongs to a study of T cell responses to AZD1222 COVID-19 vaccine. Germline V lookup: CDR1 GTSNPN, CDR2 SVGIG (reference sequence). Trimming took off 3 bases at V and 7 bases at J, with 16 bases between the two ends. The CDR3 covers 13 residues. TCRdb keeps only in-frame clones here, not all; method: immunoSEQ multiplex PCR. The sample has some 71,000 clones; about four fifths are singletons. Material: peripheral blood, obtained on day 0 of AZD1222 vaccination. This rearrangement joins TRBV30 to TRBJ2-7, with D perhaps TRBD1 (6 bases). This receptor was identified in an adult in good health. The CDR3 nucleotides read TGTGCCTGGAGGGGGGACAACCTTCCTGAGCAGTACTTC. It specifies CAWRGDNLPEQYF.